This T cell receptor beta chain was sequenced in a study of shared clonotypes between healthy human individuals. V lost 3 bases and J lost 4, with 7 bases in between. The CDR3 spans 13 residues. Germline lookup yields CDR1 ENHRY and CDR2 SYGVKD. The authors' processing: In the immunoSEQ data, sequences were junction-only and lacked quality scores, so filtering differed. The repertoire was sequenced with immunoSEQ multiplex PCR; TCRdb's copy has only in-frame clones and lacks some. That table gives V, J and clone size, and the DNA gave D and trimming. The table lists some 1 million clones, around 74% of them singletons.

The sequenced sample was memory CD4+ T cells sorted from blood. Stated subset: CD45RA-negative fraction. This chain links TRBV10-3 with TRBJ2-1; unclear D gene. The receptor comes from a man between 18 and 29 years old in good health. This chain's CDR3 is CAISEDPYNEQFF. The CDR3 nucleotides are TGTGCCATCAGTGAAGATCCGTACAATGAGCAGTTCTTC.